The clone carrying this T cell receptor beta chain was observed once. In the source study's methods: Counts of nucleated cells, estimated from reference gene primer amplification, were obtained. Using immunoSEQ multiplex PCR, the repertoire was profiled, and TCRdb retains in-frame clones only, with some absent. That table furnishes V, J and clone size, whereas the DNA furnished D and trimming. The sample has 70,000 to 100,000 clones, about 89% seen once; the top ten hold 2.7%. These data belong to a study of blood T cell repertoires in COVID-19. Study-level information: From the United States, Italy and Spain came samples of acute and convalescent COVID-19. In each case, the material was cDNA or gDNA derived from T cells, B-cell-depleted T cells, or PBMCs.

Enrolled during active infection, Seattle patients were then followed longitudinally. The sequence was collected from a man in his fifties or sixties with COVID-19, enrolled during active disease. The sample comprised peripheral blood.

This CDR3 reads CASRGGNTQYF. The CDR3 DNA is TGTGCCAGCAGGGGGGGTAATACGCAGTATTTT. The rearrangement joins TRBV28 to TRBJ2-3, with TRBD2 as a possible D gene (6 bases). CDR1 is MDHEN, CDR2 SYDVKM, per germline. This CDR3 is built from 11 residues. Trimming stripped 6 bases from V and 7 bases from J, with 8 bases between. Variable domain in full (rest from reference TRBV28 and TRBJ2-3): DVKVTQSSRYLVKRTGEKVFLECVQDMDHENMFWYRQDPGLGLRLIYFSYDVKMKEKGDIPEGYSVSREKKERFSLILESASTNQTSMYLCASRGGNTQYFGPGTRLTVL.